These 32 T cell receptor beta chains share one sample of origin, sequenced in a study of memory CD4+ T cells and cytomegalovirus serostatus. Single viable CD3+CD4+CD8-CD45RO+ cells were sorted as the memory CD4+ T cells. Clones were sequenced by immunoSEQ multiplex PCR, and TCRdb holds only the in-frame ones, with some missing. The repertoire holds tens of thousands of clones, with over 60% as singletons. The sample taken for sequencing was memory CD4+ T cells from blood. The receptor set was obtained from an adult in good health and CMV-seronegative.

This chain joins TRBV19 and TRBJ2-5, with TRBD2 identical over 7 bases. Per the germline V gene, CDR1 is LNHDA and CDR2 is SQIVND (reference sequence). The length of the CDR3 is 13 residues. After removal of 10 bases from V and 5 bases from J, the junction contained 10 bases not matched to a gene. For the CDR3, the DNA is TGTGCCACCCGGGGTAGCGGGCCGGAGACCCAGTACTTC. Protein product: CATRGSGPETQYF.

The V gene is TRBV10-1, the J gene TRBJ2-7; D uncertain. The V end was cut by 2 bases, the J end by 2 bases, with 13 bases between. This CDR3 is 15 amino acids long. CDR1 and CDR2 from the germline V gene are WNHNN and SYGVQD (reference sequence). The CDR3 spells CASSEELIKAYEQYF. As DNA, the CDR3 is TGCGCCAGCAGTGAGGAGTTGATCAAAGCCTACGAGCAGTACTTC.

V gene TRBV29-1 combines with J gene TRBJ2-7, with D unresolved. V shed 6 bases and J shed 3 bases, with 9 bases lying between them. The CDR3 is 11 residues long. Germline V lookup: CDR1 SQVTM, CDR2 ANQGSEA. The CDR3 reads CSVQVFYEQYF. Written as DNA, the CDR3 is TGCAGCGTCCAGGTTTTCTACGAGCAGTACTTC.

In its sample, this clone was seen once. This chain uses TRBV19 with TRBJ1-5; D unresolved. Germline-derived CDR1 and CDR2 are LNHDA and SQIVND (reference sequence). The CDR3 consists of 17 residues. V gave up 3 bases and J gave up 0 bases, with 15 bases separating them. The chain's CDR3 is CASSILGRAISNQPQHF. In DNA form, the CDR3 reads TGTGCCAGTAGTATCCTTGGGAGGGCAATTAGCAATCAGCCCCAGCATTTT.

The chain uses TRBV7-9 and TRBJ2-3, with 9 bases identical to TRBD2. V shed 5 bases, J shed 4 bases, and the junction held 4 bases outside the gene matches. Looked up from germline, CDR1 is SEHNR and CDR2 is FQNEAQ (reference sequence). The CDR3 consists of 14 residues. The CDR3 bases are TGTGCCAGCAGCCCGGGGACTAGCTCAGATACGCAGTATTTT. This translates into CASSPGTSSDTQYF. Full variable domain (remainder filled in from reference TRBV7-9 and TRBJ2-3): DTGVSQNPRHKITKRGQNVTFRCDPISEHNRLYWYRQTLGQGPEFLTYFQNEAQLEKSRLLSDRFSAERPKGSFSTLEIQRTEQGDSAMYLCASSPGTSSDTQYFGPGTRLTVL.

The chain combines TRBV30 with TRBJ2-2; 8 bases match TRBD2. The length of the CDR3 is 15 residues. Losses at the gene ends were 3 bases for V and 0 bases for J; bases not matched to a gene: 3. CDR1 and CDR2 (germline): GTSNPN, SVGIG (reference sequence). CDR3 in amino acids: CAWSGGGANTGELFF. Here the CDR3 DNA reads TGTGCCTGGAGCGGGGGGGGCGCGAACACCGGGGAGCTGTTTTTT.

In this sample, this clone turned up many times. The rearrangement links TRBV11-2 to TRBJ1-4; the D is unclear. CDR3 length equals 10 residues. Germline values: CDR1 SGHAT, CDR2 FQNNGV. Trimming left V 9 bases short and J 3 bases short, with 2 bases between. The CDR3 loop reads CASPNEKLFF. The CDR3 nucleotides are TGTGCCAGTCCTAATGAAAAACTGTTTTTT.

This clone was recorded only once. The V gene is TRBV7-3, the J gene TRBJ2-5, with D perhaps TRBD1 (5 bases). The CDR3 covers 13 residues. Trimming cost V 5 bases and J 2 bases, with 9 bases left between them. Germline CDR1 and CDR2: SGHTA and FQGTGA. CDR3 nucleotide sequence: TGTGCCAGCAGCGAAGGGGTACAAGAGACCCAGTACTTC. This sequence encodes CASSEGVQETQYF.

The chain combines TRBV6-1 with TRBJ2-5, with 7 bases matching TRBD1. The V gene end was trimmed by 4 bases and the J gene end by 2 bases; junction bases not matched to a gene: 7. Germline V lookup: CDR1 MNHNS, CDR2 SASEGT. The CDR3 length is 15 residues. Here the CDR3 DNA reads TGTGCCAGCAGTGCCACCGGGACAGCACAAGAGACCCAGTACTTC. Translation: CASSATGTAQETQYF.

The chain links TRBV19 to TRBJ2-1; D remains ambiguous. The V end lost 8 bases, the J end lost 3 bases, and 8 bases lay between the germline ends. The CDR3 spans 12 residues. Germline V gene data show CDR1 as LNHDA and CDR2 as SQIVND (reference sequence). CDR3 loop: CASEAGYNEQFF. The CDR3 region has the DNA TGTGCCAGTGAAGCAGGCTACAATGAGCAGTTCTTC.

This clone was detected once. The chain links TRBV11-2 to TRBJ2-7; D is possibly TRBD1 or TRBD2 (5 bases each). The CDR3 spans 14 residues. The germline V gene encodes CDR1 SGHAT and CDR2 FQNNGV. V was pared by 4 bases and J by 2 bases, with 12 bases between. CDR3 sequence: CASSSRDETYEQYF. The CDR3, as DNA: TGTGCCAGCAGCTCCCGGGACGAGACCTACGAGCAGTACTTC.

The chain is built from TRBV5-1 and TRBJ1-2; D possibly corresponds to TRBD1 (5 bases). With 1 base removed from V and 5 bases from J, the gap between germline ends came to 12 bases. Germline V lookup: CDR1 SGHRS, CDR2 YFSETQ. The CDR3 length is 14 residues. The CDR3 sequence is CASSLSQGGYGYTF. As DNA, the CDR3 is TGCGCCAGCAGCTTGAGTCAGGGAGGTTATGGCTACACCTTC.

This clone turned up a few times. V is TRBV5-1 and J is TRBJ1-4; D is ambiguous. The CDR3 loop spans 14 amino acids. The ends were cut back, 1 base at V and 5 bases at J, with 9 bases in the middle. The germline V gene has CDR1 SGHRS and CDR2 YFSETQ. The CDR3 protein is CASSLNPTNEKLFF. In DNA form, the CDR3 reads TGCGCCAGCAGCTTGAACCCGACAAATGAAAAACTGTTTTTT. Based on the CDR3 plus reference TRBV5-1 and TRBJ1-4, the full variable domain is KAGVTQTPRYLIKTRGQQVTLSCSPISGHRSVSWYQQTPGQGLQFLFEYFSETQRNKGNFPGRFSGRQFSNSRSEMNVSTLELGDSALYLCASSLNPTNEKLFFGSGTQLSVL.

The V gene is TRBV20-1, the J gene TRBJ1-1; D uncertain. Germline-derived CDR1 and CDR2 are DFQATT and SNEGSKA (reference sequence). This CDR3 is built from 11 residues. Trimming took 4 bases from V and 5 from J, leaving 8 bases between them. CDR3 protein: CSATDWTEAFF. The DNA for the CDR3 is TGCAGTGCTACGGACTGGACTGAAGCTTTCTTT.

This clone was picked up one time. The chain employs TRBV18 and TRBJ1-1; possibly TRBD1 for D (6 bases). The V gene lost 0 bases and the J gene lost 4 bases, with 12 bases spanning the gap. The CDR3 covers 15 residues. CDR1 and CDR2 (germline): KGHSH, LQKENI. The CDR3 DNA follows: TGTGCCAGCTCACCACCCGCAGGGGAGGCCACTGAAGCTTTCTTT. This sequence encodes CASSPPAGEATEAFF.

The chain employs TRBV5-1 and TRBJ1-2; D unclear. V dropped 3 bases and J dropped 3 bases, with 12 bases sitting between them. Germline CDR1 is SGHRS and CDR2 is YFSETQ. CDR3 length: 14 amino acids. CDR3 nucleotide sequence: TGCGCCAGCAGCTCGTACAGCGGGGACTATGGCTACACCTTC. It encodes CASSSYSGDYGYTF.

V is TRBV5-1 and J is TRBJ2-7; 9 bases agree with TRBD2. This CDR3 is built from 16 residues. Germline V CDR1 and CDR2: SGHRS, YFSETQ. V was clipped by 0 bases and J by 4 bases; unmatched bases: 8. CDR3 protein: CASSLGASGIGYEQYF. DNA of the CDR3: TGCGCCAGCAGCTTGGGGGCTAGCGGGATTGGGTACGAGCAGTACTTC.

V is TRBV6-1 and J is TRBJ1-1; a possible D gene is TRBD1 (6 bases). The ends were cut back, 6 bases at V and 0 bases at J, with 14 bases in the middle. Germline V lookup: CDR1 MNHNS, CDR2 SASEGT. The CDR3 runs to 15 residues. In DNA form, the CDR3 reads TGTGCCAGCAGGGATTTACAGGGCATGAACACTGAAGCTTTCTTT. This encodes CASRDLQGMNTEAFF.

The chain uses TRBV7-2 and TRBJ2-7, with TRBD1 identical over 7 bases. Looked up from germline, CDR1 is SGHTA and CDR2 is FQGNSA. The V and J ends lost 8 bases and 2 bases, in that order; junction bases with no gene match: 9. The CDR3 consists of 14 residues. CDR3 sequence (DNA): TGTGCCAGCTCCTGGACAGGAACAACCTACGAGCAGTACTTC. Protein sequence: CASSWTGTTYEQYF.

For this clone: A much bigger clone sits one base away, suggesting this may be a read error. This rearrangement joins TRBV7-9 to TRBJ2-7, with a weak D call TRBD2 (6 bases). This CDR3 has 11 amino acids. Germline loops: CDR1 SEHNR, CDR2 FQNEAQ (reference sequence). The V end lost 5 bases, the J end lost 4 bases, and 6 bases lay between the germline ends. CDR3 sequence reads: CASSRGYEQYF. As DNA, the CDR3 is TGTGCCAGCAGCCGGGGGTACGAGCAGTACTTC.

The gene calls are TRBV18 and TRBJ1-1, with 9 bases that match TRBD1. CDR3 length: 15 residues. The J segment lost 0 bases and the V segment lost 3 bases, leaving 2 bases of the junction unmatched. Germline values: CDR1 KGHSH, CDR2 LQKENI. CDR3 sequence (DNA): TGTGCCAGCTCACCCGGGACAGGGTTGAACACTGAAGCTTTCTTT. Amino acid sequence: CASSPGTGLNTEAFF.

The CDR3 DNA follows: TGTGCCAGCAGCGTGTCAGGGGCCATTAACCAGCCCCAGCATTTT. Encoded protein: CASSVSGAINQPQHF. The chain couples TRBV9 to TRBJ1-5; D might be TRBD1 (6 bases). CDR3 length: 15 amino acids. V was pared by 2 bases and J by 7 bases, with 16 bases between. Germline V gene lookup returns CDR1 SGDLS and CDR2 YYNGEE. Using reference TRBV9 and TRBJ1-5 for the parts outside the CDR3, the full variable domain is DSGVTQTPKHLITATGQRVTLRCSPRSGDLSVYWYQQSLDQGLQFLIQYYNGEERAKGNILERFSAQQFPDLHSELNLSSLELGDSALYFCASSVSGAINQPQHFGDGTRLSIL.

The chain is built from TRBV5-1 and TRBJ1-3; D possibly corresponds to TRBD1 (6 bases). Germline CDR1 reads SGHRS; CDR2 reads YFSETQ. The CDR3 loop spans 18 amino acids. V shed 0 bases and J shed 0 bases, with 16 bases lying between them. This chain's CDR3 is CASSLEATGYFSGNTIYF. CDR3 in DNA: TGCGCCAGCAGCTTGGAAGCGACAGGCTATTTCTCTGGAAACACCATATATTTT.

V and J are TRBV28 and TRBJ2-3, with 7 bases lining up with TRBD2. This CDR3 has 16 amino acids. Germline V lookup: CDR1 MDHEN, CDR2 SYDVKM. V was clipped by 5 bases and J by 0 bases; unmatched bases: 8. DNA of the CDR3: TGTGCCAGCAGTCCCCCTGAAGCGGGAAGCACAGATACGCAGTATTTT. Translated: CASSPPEAGSTDTQYF. The whole variable domain, filled in from reference TRBV28 and TRBJ2-3, reads DVKVTQSSRYLVKRTGEKVFLECVQDMDHENMFWYRQDPGLGLRLIYFSYDVKMKEKGDIPEGYSVSREKKERFSLILESASTNQTSMYLCASSPPEAGSTDTQYFGPGTRLTVL.

The gene calls are TRBV29-1 and TRBJ1-5; D remains unclear. This CDR3 has 12 amino acids. V gave up 4 bases and J gave up 5 bases, with 9 bases separating them. Germline assignment: CDR1 SQVTM and CDR2 ANQGSEA. CDR3 protein: CSVVSGDQPQHF. CDR3 coding DNA: TGCAGCGTTGTCAGTGGAGATCAGCCCCAGCATTTT.

V is TRBV2 and J is TRBJ2-1, with a tentative D call TRBD2 (6 bases). Germline lookup yields CDR1 SNHLY and CDR2 FYNNEI. V lost 6 bases, J lost 6 bases, and 21 bases lay in between. CDR3 length: 16 residues. The DNA of the CDR3 is TGTGCCAGCAGCCCCCTAGGGCTAGCGAGAGGCAATGAGCAGTTCTTC. It yields the protein CASSPLGLARGNEQFF.

This clone was detected only a few times. The chain is built from TRBV28 and TRBJ2-5; 12 bases line up with TRBD1. Unmatched junction bases numbered 12, after V lost 6 bases and J lost 4 bases. Germline V CDR1 and CDR2: MDHEN, SYDVKM. There are 17 residues in the CDR3. CDR3 coding DNA: TGTGCCAGCAGCCCCCTATCGGGGACAGGGGGCCTAGAGACCCAGTACTTC. It is translated as CASSPLSGTGGLETQYF.

The CDR3 coding sequence is TGTGCCAGCTCACCGAGCGGGACAGCGGGAGGCACAGATACGCAGTATTTT. It is translated as CASSPSGTAGGTDTQYF. V is TRBV18 and J is TRBJ2-3; D is perhaps TRBD2 (8 bases). Germline CDR1 is KGHSH and CDR2 is LQKENI. V was shortened by 3 bases and J by 1 base, with 17 bases between the two germline ends. This CDR3 has 17 amino acids.

The V gene is TRBV6-5, the J gene TRBJ2-5; D is unclear. Germline V gene lookup returns CDR1 MNHEY and CDR2 SVGAGI. V dropped 7 bases and J dropped 3 bases, with 18 bases sitting between them. The CDR3 runs to 15 residues. In nucleotides, the CDR3 is TGTGCCAGCAAATTGGCAGGCGGCTGGGAAGAGACCCAGTACTTC. Translated, it gives CASKLAGGWEETQYF.

This clone has just a few counts. The rearrangement joins TRBV30 to TRBJ2-7; 8 bases match TRBD2. Germline lookup yields CDR1 GTSNPN and CDR2 SVGIG (reference sequence). The V segment lost 0 bases and the J segment 6 bases; nucleotides outside the gene matches: 10. The CDR3 extends over 15 amino acids. CDR3 region: CAWSVGLVYVVEQYF. In DNA, the CDR3 is TGTGCCTGGAGTGTGGGACTAGTTTACGTTGTCGAGCAGTACTTC.

V gene TRBV19 combines with J gene TRBJ1-1; 9 bases align to TRBD1. With 4 bases clipped from V and 2 bases from J, the junction kept 5 bases outside the gene matches. The CDR3 covers 15 residues. Germline-derived CDR1 and CDR2 are LNHDA and SQIVND (reference sequence). The DNA of the CDR3 is TGTGCCAGTAGTAGGGGGACAGGGCTAAACACTGAAGCTTTCTTT. Residues: CASSRGTGLNTEAFF.

The gene calls are TRBV7-2 and TRBJ2-5; no firm D call. CDR1 and CDR2 from the germline V gene are SGHTA and FQGNSA. With 5 bases removed from V and 4 bases from J, the gap between germline ends came to 8 bases. The CDR3 contains 12 residues. CDR3 region: CASSPPGETQYF. CDR3 DNA sequence: TGTGCCAGCAGCCCCCCCGGAGAGACCCAGTACTTC.